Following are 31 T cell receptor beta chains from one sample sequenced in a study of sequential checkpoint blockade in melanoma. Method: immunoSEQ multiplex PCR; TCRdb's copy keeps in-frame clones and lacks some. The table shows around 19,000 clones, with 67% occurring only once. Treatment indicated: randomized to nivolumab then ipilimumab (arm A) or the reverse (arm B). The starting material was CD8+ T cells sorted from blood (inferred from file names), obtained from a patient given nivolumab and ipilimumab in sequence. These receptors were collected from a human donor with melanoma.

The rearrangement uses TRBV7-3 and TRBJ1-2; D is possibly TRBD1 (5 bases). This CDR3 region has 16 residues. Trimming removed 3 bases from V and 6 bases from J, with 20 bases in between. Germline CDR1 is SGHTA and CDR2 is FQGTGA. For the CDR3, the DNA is TGTGCCAGCAGCTTTTCCCCCCCAGGGATGGGTCATGGCTACACCTTC. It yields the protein CASSFSPPGMGHGYTF. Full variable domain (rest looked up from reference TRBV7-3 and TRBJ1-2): GAGVSQTPSNKVTEKGKYVELRCDPISGHTALYWYRQSLGQGPEFLIYFQGTGAADDSGLPNDRFFAVRPEGSVSTLKIQRTERGDSAVYLCASSFSPPGMGHGYTFGSGTRLTVV.

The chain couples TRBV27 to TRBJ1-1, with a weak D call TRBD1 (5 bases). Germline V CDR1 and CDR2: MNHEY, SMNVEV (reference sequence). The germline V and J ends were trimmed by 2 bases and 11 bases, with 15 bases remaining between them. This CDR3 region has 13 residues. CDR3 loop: CASSLLGGFDAFF. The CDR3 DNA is TGTGCCAGCAGTTTACTCGGGGGTTTTGACGCTTTCTTT.

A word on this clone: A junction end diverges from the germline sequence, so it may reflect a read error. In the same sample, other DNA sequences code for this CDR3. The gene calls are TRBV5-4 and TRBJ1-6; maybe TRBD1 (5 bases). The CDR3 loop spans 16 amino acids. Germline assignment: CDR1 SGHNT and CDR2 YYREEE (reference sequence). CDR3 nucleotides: TGTGCCAGCAGCTTGGAAGCTGACAGCAATAATTCACCCCTCCACTTC. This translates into CASSLEADSNNSPLHF.

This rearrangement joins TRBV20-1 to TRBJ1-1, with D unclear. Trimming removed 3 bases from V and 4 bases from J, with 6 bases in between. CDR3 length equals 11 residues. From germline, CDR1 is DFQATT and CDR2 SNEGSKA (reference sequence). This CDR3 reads CSASFSTEAFF. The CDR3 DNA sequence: TGCAGTGCTAGTTTTAGCACTGAAGCTTTCTTT.

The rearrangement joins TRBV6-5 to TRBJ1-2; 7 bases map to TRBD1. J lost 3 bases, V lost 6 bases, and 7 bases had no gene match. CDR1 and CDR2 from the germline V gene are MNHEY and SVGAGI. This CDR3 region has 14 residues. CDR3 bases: TGTGCCAGCAGATTAAGGGGGCGCGACTATGGCTACACCTTC. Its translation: CASRLRGRDYGYTF.

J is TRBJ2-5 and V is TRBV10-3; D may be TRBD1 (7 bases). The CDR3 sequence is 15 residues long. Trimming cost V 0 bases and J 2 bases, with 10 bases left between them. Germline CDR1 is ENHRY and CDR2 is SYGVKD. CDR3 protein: CAISESAGGQETQYF. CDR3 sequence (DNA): TGTGCCATCAGTGAGTCAGCAGGGGGGCAAGAGACCCAGTACTTC.

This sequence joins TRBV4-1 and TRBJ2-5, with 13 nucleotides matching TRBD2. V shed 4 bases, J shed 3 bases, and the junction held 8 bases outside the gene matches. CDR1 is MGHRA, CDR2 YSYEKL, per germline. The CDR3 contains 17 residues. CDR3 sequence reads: CASSPQTSGGIKETQYF. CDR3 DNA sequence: TGCGCCAGCAGCCCTCAGACTAGCGGGGGGATAAAAGAGACCCAGTACTTC.

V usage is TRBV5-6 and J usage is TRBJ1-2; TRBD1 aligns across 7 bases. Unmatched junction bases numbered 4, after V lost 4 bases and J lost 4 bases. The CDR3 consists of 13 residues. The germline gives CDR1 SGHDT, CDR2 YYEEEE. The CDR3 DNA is TGTGCCAGCAGCCTCGGGACAGCCTATGGCTACACCTTC. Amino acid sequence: CASSLGTAYGYTF.

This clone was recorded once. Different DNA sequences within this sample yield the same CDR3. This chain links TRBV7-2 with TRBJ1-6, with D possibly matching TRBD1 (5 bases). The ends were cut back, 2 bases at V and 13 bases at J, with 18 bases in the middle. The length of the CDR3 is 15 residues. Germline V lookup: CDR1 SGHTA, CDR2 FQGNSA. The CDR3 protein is CASSLQGTGSSPLHF. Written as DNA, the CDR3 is TGTGCCAGCAGCTTACAGGGTACGGGCTCTTCGCCCCTCCACTTT.

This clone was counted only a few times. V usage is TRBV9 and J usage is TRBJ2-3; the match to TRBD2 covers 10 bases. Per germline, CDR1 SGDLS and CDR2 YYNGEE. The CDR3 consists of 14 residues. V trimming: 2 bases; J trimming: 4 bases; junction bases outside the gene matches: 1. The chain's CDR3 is CASSVSGGADTQYF. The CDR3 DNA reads TGTGCCAGCAGCGTCAGCGGGGGGGCAGATACGCAGTATTTT. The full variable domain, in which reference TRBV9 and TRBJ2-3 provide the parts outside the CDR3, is DSGVTQTPKHLITATGQRVTLRCSPRSGDLSVYWYQQSLDQGLQFLIQYYNGEERAKGNILERFSAQQFPDLHSELNLSSLELGDSALYFCASSVSGGADTQYFGPGTRLTVL.

The CDR3 protein is CASSLAGQSSYEQYF. Written as DNA, the CDR3 is TGTGCCAGCAGTCTGGCGGGACAGAGCTCCTACGAGCAGTACTTC. V and J are TRBV27 and TRBJ2-7; possible D gene TRBD1, 7 bases. This CDR3 region has 15 residues. CDR1 is MNHEY and CDR2 is SMNVEV in the germline V gene (reference sequence). Trimming removed 5 bases from V and 0 bases from J, with 14 bases in between.

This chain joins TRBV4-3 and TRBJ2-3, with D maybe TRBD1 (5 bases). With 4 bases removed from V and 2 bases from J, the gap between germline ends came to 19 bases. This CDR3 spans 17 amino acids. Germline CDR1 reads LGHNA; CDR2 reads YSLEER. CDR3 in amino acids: CASSPTALIGDTDTQYF. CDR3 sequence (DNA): TGCGCCAGCAGCCCTACGGCCCTGATAGGGGACACAGATACGCAGTATTTT.

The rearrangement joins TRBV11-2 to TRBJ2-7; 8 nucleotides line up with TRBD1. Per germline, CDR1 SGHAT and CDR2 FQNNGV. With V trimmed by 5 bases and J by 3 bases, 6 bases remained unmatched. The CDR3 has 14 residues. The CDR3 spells CASSPGQGYYEQYF. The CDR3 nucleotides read TGTGCCAGCAGCCCAGGACAGGGATACTACGAGCAGTACTTC.

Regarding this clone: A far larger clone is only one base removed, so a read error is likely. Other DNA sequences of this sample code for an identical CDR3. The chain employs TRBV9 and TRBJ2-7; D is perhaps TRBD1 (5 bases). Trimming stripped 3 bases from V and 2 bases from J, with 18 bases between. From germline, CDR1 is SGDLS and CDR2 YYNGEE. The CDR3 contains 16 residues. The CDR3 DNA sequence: TGTGCCAGCAGCGATAGTTTAGACAGCCAGACCTACGAGCAGTACTTC. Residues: CASSDSLDSQTYEQYF.

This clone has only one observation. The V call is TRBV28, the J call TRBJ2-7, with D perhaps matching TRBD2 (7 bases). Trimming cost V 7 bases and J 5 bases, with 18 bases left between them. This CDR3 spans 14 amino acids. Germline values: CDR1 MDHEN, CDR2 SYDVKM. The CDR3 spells CASTWGGGLNEQYV. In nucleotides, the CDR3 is TGTGCCAGCACCTGGGGAGGGGGGCTGAACGAGCAGTACGTC.

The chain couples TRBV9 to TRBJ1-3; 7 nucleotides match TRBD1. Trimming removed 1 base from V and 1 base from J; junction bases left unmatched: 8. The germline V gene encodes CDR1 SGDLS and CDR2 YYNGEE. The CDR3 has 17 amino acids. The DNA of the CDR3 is TGTGCCAGCAGCGTAAACCCCGAGACAGGGTCTGGAAACACCATATATTTT. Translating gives CASSVNPETGSGNTIYF.

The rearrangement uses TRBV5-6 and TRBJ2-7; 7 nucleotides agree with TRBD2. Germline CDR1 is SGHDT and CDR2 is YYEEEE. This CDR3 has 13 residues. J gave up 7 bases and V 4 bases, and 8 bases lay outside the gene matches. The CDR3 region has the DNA TGTGCCAGCAGCCGACAGCCCGGGGGGGAGCAGTACTTC. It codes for CASSRQPGGEQYF.

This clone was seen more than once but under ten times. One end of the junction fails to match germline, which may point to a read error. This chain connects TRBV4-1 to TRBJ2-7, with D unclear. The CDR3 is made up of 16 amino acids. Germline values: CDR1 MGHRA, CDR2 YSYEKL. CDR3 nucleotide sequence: TGTGCCAGCAGCCAAGATCTGAGCGATAGACCCTACGAGCAGTACTTC. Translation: CASSQDLSDRPYEQYF.

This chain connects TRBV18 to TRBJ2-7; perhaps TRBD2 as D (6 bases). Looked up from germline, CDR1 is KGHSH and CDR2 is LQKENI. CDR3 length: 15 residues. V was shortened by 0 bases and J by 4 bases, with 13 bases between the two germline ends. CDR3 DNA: TGTGCCAGCTCACCACCCCCGGGACTTCCGTACGAGCAGTACGTC. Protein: CASSPPPGLPYEQYV.

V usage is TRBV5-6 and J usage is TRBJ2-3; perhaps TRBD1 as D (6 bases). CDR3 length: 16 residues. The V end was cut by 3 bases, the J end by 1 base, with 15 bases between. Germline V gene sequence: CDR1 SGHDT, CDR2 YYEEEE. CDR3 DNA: TGTGCCAGCAGCTCGTCGGACAGTTTTGGCACAGATACGCAGTATTTT. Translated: CASSSSDSFGTDTQYF.

DNA of the CDR3: TGTGCCAGCAGCCCCGGGACAGGGGGCGTCTCTGAAGCTTTCTTT. Its translation is CASSPGTGGVSEAFF. V is TRBV11-2 and J is TRBJ1-1, with 12 bases identical to TRBD1. The CDR3 contains 15 residues. Germline CDR1 is SGHAT and CDR2 is FQNNGV. Germline trimming cut 5 bases from V and 6 bases from J; bases unmatched to any gene: 7.

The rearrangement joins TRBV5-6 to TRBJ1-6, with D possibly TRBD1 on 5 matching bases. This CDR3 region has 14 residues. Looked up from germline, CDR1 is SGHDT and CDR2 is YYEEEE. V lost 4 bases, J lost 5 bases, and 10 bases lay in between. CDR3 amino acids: CASSGGGDNSPLHF. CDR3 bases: TGTGCCAGCAGCGGTGGGGGGGATAATTCACCCCTCCACTTT.

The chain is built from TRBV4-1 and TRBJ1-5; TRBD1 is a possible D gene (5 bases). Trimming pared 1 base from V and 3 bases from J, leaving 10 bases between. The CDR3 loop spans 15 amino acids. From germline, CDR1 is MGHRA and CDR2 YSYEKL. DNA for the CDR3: TGCGCCAGCAGCCAAGGCGGCGGGGCCAATCAGCCCCAGCATTTT. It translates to CASSQGGGANQPQHF.

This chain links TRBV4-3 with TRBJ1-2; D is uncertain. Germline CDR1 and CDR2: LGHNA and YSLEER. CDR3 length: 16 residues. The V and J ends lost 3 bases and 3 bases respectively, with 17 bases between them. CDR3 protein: CASSQTGLPDYYGYTF. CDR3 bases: TGCGCCAGCAGCCAGACCGGGTTACCCGATTACTATGGCTACACCTTC.

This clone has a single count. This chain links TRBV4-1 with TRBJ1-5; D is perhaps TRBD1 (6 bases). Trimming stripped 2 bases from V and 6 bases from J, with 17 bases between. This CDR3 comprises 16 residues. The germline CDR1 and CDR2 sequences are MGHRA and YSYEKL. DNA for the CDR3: TGCGCCAGCAGCCAACCTAGACAGGAGAAGGCTCAGCCCCAGCATTTT. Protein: CASSQPRQEKAQPQHF.

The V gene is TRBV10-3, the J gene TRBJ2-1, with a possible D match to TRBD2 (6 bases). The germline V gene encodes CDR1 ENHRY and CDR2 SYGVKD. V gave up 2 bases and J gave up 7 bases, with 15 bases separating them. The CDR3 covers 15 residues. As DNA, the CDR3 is TGTGCCATCAGTGAGCCGGTGGAGACTAGGAATGAGCAGTTCTTC. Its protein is CAISEPVETRNEQFF.

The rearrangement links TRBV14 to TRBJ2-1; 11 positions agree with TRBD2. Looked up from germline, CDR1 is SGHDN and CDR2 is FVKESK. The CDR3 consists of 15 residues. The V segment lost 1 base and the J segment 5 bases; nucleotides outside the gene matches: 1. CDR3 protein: CASSQVAGGDNEQFF. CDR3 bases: TGTGCCAGCAGCCAAGTAGCGGGGGGGGACAATGAGCAGTTCTTC.

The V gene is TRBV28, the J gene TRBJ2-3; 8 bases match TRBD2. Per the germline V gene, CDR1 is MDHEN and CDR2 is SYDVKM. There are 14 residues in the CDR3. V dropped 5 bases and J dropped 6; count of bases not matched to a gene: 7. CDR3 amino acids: CASSRQRERDTQYF. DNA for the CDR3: TGTGCCAGCAGTCGGCAGCGGGAGAGGGATACGCAGTATTTT.

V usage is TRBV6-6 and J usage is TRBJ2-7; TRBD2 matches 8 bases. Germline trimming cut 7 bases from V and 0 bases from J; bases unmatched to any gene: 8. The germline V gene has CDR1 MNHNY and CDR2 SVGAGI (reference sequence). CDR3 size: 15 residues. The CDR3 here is CASTPGSGGSYEQYF. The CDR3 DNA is TGTGCCAGCACCCCCGGGAGCGGGGGCTCCTACGAGCAGTACTTC.

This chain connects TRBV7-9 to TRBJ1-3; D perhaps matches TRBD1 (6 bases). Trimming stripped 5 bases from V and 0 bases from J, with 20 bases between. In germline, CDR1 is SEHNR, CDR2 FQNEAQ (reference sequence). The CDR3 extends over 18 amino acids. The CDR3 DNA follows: TGTGCCAGCAGCCCCTACTTTCGGACAGCAAGCTCTGGAAACACCATATATTTT. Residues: CASSPYFRTASSGNTIYF.

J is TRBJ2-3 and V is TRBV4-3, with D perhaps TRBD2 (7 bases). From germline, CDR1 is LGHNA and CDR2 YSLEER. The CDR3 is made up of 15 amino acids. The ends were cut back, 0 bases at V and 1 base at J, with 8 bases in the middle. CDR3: CASSQEGGRTDTQYF. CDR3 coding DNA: TGCGCCAGCAGCCAAGAGGGGGGGCGCACAGATACGCAGTATTTT.